This T cell receptor beta chain was captured by sequencing in a study of vaccination effects on CD4 cells after COVID-19. Subsequent to approximately 9 days of culture, CD4+ T cells were isolated. It was on days 3 and 7 that half the medium was replaced with IL-2 medium. Sequencing used immunoSEQ multiplex PCR; TCRdb keeps in-frame clones, though not all of them. This table has approximately 45,000 clones, about 80% appearing once. Germline V gene sequence: CDR1 KGHDR, CDR2 SFDVKD. This CDR3 comprises 13 residues. Trimming took off 4 bases at V and 7 bases at J, with 12 bases between the two ends. A remark on this clone: As yet, its antigen is unknown.

The sequences come from CD4+ T cells from PBMCs cultured without peptide, collected before COVID-19 vaccination. The chain is built from TRBV24-1 and TRBJ1-1, with TRBD1 as a possible D gene (5 bases). The TCR was taken from a human donor who had a prior SARS-CoV-2 infection. The CDR3 DNA sequence: TGTGCCACCAGTGACCCGGACACCCTTGAAGCTTTCTTT. Protein product: CATSDPDTLEAFF.